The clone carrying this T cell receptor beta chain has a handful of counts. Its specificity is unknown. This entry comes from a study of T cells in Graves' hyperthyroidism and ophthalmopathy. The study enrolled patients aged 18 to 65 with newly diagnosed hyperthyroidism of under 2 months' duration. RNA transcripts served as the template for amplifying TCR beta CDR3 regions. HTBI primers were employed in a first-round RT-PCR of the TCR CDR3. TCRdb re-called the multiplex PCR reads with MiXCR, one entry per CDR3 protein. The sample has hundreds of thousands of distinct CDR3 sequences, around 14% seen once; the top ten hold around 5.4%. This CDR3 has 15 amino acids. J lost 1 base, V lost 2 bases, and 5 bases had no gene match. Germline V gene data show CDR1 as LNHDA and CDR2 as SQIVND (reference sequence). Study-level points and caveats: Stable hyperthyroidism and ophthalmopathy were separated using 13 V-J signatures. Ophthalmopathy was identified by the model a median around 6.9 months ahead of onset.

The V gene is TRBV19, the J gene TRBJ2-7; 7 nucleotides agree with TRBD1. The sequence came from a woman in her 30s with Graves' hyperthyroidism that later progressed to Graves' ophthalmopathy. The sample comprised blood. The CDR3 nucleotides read TGTGCCAGTAGTATAAGGGGACAGCAATCCTACGAGCAGTACTTC. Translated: CASSIRGQQSYEQYF. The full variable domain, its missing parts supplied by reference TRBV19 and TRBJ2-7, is DGGITQSPKYLFRKEGQNVTLSCEQNLNHDAMYWYRQDPGQGLRLIYYSQIVNDFQKGDIAEGYSVSREKKESFPLTVTSAQKNPTAFYLCASSIRGQQSYEQYFGPGTRLTVT.